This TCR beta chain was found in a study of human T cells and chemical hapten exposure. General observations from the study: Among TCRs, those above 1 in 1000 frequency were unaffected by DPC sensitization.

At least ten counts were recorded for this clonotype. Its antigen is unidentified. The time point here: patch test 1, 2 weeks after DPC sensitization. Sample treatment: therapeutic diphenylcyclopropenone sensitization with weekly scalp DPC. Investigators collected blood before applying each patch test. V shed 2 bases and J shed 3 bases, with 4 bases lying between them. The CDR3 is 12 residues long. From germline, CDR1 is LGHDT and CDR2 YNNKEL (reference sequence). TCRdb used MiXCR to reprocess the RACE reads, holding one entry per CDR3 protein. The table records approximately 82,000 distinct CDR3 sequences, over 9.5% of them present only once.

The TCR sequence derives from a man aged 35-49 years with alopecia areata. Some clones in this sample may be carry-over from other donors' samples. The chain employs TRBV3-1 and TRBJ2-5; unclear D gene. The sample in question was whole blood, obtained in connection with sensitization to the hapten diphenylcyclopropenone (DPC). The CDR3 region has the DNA TGTGCCAGCAGCCAAATCGAAGAGACCCAGTACTTC. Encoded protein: CASSQIEETQYF.